This TCR beta chain is drawn from a study of cytomegalovirus exposure and HLA in healthy donors. Study context: About 85 million unique TCR sequences came from HLA-typed donors in an early release.

Study outcomes and limitations: For presence/absence analyses, sequencing depth was assumed to be roughly uniform across donors. Common viral pathogens seemed to be connected with several of the most significant clusters, according to a later analysis. One variant, a missense change in DCLRE1C, was linked in a later analysis to TCR beta V- and J-gene trimming.

Researchers ran the PCR with 60 Vbeta and 13 Jbeta primers. Sequenced by immunoSEQ multiplex PCR; TCRdb stores in-frame clones only, minus some. The profile covers roughly 200,000 clones, with roughly 80% appearing a single time and about 1.5% taken by the ten largest. For this clone: The antigen remains undetermined.

Germline V gene data show CDR1 as MGHRA and CDR2 as YSYEKL. V gave up 4 bases and J gave up 2 bases; unmatched junction bases: 10. The CDR3 is 18 amino acids. V is TRBV4-1 and J is TRBJ1-4; 10 nucleotides match TRBD1. The sample taken for sequencing was PBMCs. The sequence was obtained from a man over 45 in good health and CMV-seronegative. The CDR3 loop reads CASSRIPGQGSTNEKLFF. The CDR3 DNA is TGCGCCAGCAGCCGAATACCGGGACAGGGGAGTACTAATGAAAAACTGTTTTTT.